This passage covers 16 T cell receptor beta chains from one sample sequenced in a study of radiotherapy plus CTLA-4 blockade in lung cancer (dated by TCRdb to 2016 to 2019). Library generation was performed with the immunoSEQ multiplex PCR assay. TCRdb holds this immuneACCESS table with in-frame rearrangements only. Some clones are missing; in checked studies, unresolved V genes explain under half, and the rest has no known cause. For this sample there are over 60,000 clones; about 87% appear just once. The ten largest clones capture over 0.85% of the sample. Sequenced here: peripheral blood, sampled from a patient treated with radiotherapy plus ipilimumab. Receptors were obtained from a human donor with non-small cell lung cancer who had stable disease on radiotherapy plus ipilimumab.

The chain uses TRBV7-9 and TRBJ1-1, with a possible D match to TRBD1 (6 bases). CDR3 length: 14 residues. The germline V gene encodes CDR1 SEHNR and CDR2 FQNEAQ (reference sequence). V lost 5 bases to trimming and J lost 5 bases, with 15 bases between them. DNA of the CDR3: TGTGCCAGCAGCCTGGAGGGGGGAAATACTGAAGCTTTCTTT. The encoded protein is CASSLEGGNTEAFF.

This chain connects TRBV6-5 to TRBJ1-6; D perhaps matches TRBD1 (6 bases). Germline CDR1 MNHEY, CDR2 SVGAGI. V gave up 2 bases and J gave up 5 bases, with 7 bases separating them. The CDR3 is 14 amino acids. The CDR3 sequence: CASSYRGDNSPLHF. Here the CDR3 DNA reads TGTGCCAGCAGTTACAGGGGGGATAATTCACCCCTCCACTTT.

V and J are TRBV19 and TRBJ2-2; possible D gene TRBD2, 6 bases. Trimming took 5 bases from V and 0 from J, leaving 10 bases between them. The CDR3 has 15 residues. Germline lookup yields CDR1 LNHDA and CDR2 SQIVND (reference sequence). The CDR3 DNA sequence: TGTGCCAGTAGTCGTAGCGGAGCGAACACCGGGGAGCTGTTTTTT. It is translated as CASSRSGANTGELFF.

The CDR3, as DNA: TGTGCCAGCAGGCGACCAGGGGGAGAGACCCAGTACTTC. It encodes CASRRPGGETQYF. This chain links TRBV27 with TRBJ2-5; TRBD1 agrees at 7 bases. Germline CDR1 and CDR2: MNHEY and SMNVEV (reference sequence). The CDR3 runs to 13 residues. V lost 6 bases, J lost 4 bases, and 5 bases stayed unmatched.

CDR3 region: CASSRPGGEVDYGYTF. The CDR3 region has the DNA TGTGCCAGCAGCCGGCCAGGGGGCGAAGTTGACTATGGCTACACCTTC. V usage is TRBV7-9 and J usage is TRBJ1-2, with 8 bases lining up with TRBD1. J was trimmed by 3 bases and V by 5 bases; bases with no gene match: 11. CDR3 length: 16 residues. Germline CDR1 is SEHNR and CDR2 is FQNEAQ (reference sequence).

The chain links TRBV7-8 to TRBJ1-5; maybe TRBD1 (6 bases). CDR3 size: 19 residues. Trimming pared 4 bases from V and 0 bases from J, leaving 22 bases between. Germline loops: CDR1 SGHVS, CDR2 FQNEAQ. In nucleotides, the CDR3 is TGTGCCAGCAGCTCCGGGACCCGTCACAGGGCATCTAGCAATCAGCCCCAGCATTTT. Amino acid sequence: CASSSGTRHRASSNQPQHF.

This chain links TRBV15 with TRBJ2-5, with D possibly TRBD1 on 5 matching bases. Trimming removed 5 bases from V and 3 bases from J, with 19 bases in between. The CDR3 sequence is 16 residues long. Germline V gene lookup returns CDR1 LNHNV and CDR2 YYDKDF (reference sequence). In nucleotides, the CDR3 is TGTGCCACCAGCGGATCAGACAGAGCCCTCAAAGAGACCCAGTACTTC. Residues: CATSGSDRALKETQYF.

The gene calls are TRBV27 and TRBJ1-6; TRBD1 might be the D (6 bases). The CDR3 length is 16 residues. The V end was cut by 8 bases, the J end by 4 bases, with 18 bases between. Germline V lookup: CDR1 MNHEY, CDR2 SMNVEV (reference sequence). CDR3 loop: CASSSQGGGYNSPLHF. CDR3 bases: TGTGCCAGCTCTTCACAGGGTGGGGGTTATAATTCACCCCTCCACTTT.

The gene calls are TRBV4-1 and TRBJ1-4; no clear D. This CDR3 has 16 amino acids. Per germline, CDR1 MGHRA and CDR2 YSYEKL. Trimming took off 0 bases at V and 6 bases at J, with 14 bases between the two ends. CDR3 DNA sequence: TGCGCCAGCAGCCAAGATCGGGGTCGGATCGATGAAAAACTGTTTTTT. This translates into CASSQDRGRIDEKLFF.

Concerning this clone: Other nucleotide sequences from this sample produce the same CDR3. The chain combines TRBV7-9 with TRBJ1-5; D may be TRBD1 (6 bases). The CDR3 consists of 16 residues. V lost 1 base and J lost 0, with 10 bases in between. From germline, CDR1 is SEHNR and CDR2 FQNEAQ (reference sequence). This CDR3 is CASSLGGAASNQPQHF. The CDR3 coding sequence is TGTGCCAGCAGCTTAGGGGGGGCTGCTAGCAATCAGCCCCAGCATTTT.

The gene calls are TRBV29-1 and TRBJ1-1; tentatively, D is TRBD1 (5 bases). Germline loops: CDR1 SQVTM, CDR2 ANQGSEA. V shed 6 bases and J shed 0 bases, with 11 bases lying between them. This CDR3 region has 13 residues. DNA for the CDR3: TGCAGCGTGGCTCAGGGTATGAACACTGAAGCTTTCTTT. Protein: CSVAQGMNTEAFF. Together with reference TRBV29-1 and TRBJ1-1, the CDR3 gives the full variable domain: SAVISQKPSRDICQRGTSLTIQCQVDSQVTMMFWYRQQPGQSLTLIATANQGSEATYESGFVIDKFPISRPNLTFSTLTVSNMSPEDSSIYLCSVAQGMNTEAFFGQGTRLTVV.

This chain uses TRBV4-1 with TRBJ2-5, with D perhaps TRBD2 (5 bases). The V gene's germline CDR1 is MGHRA and CDR2 YSYEKL. V gave up 3 bases and J gave up 4 bases, with 15 bases separating them. The CDR3 is 15 residues long. This chain's CDR3 is CASSQPTPGRETQYF. The CDR3 DNA reads as TGCGCCAGCAGCCAGCCTACACCGGGAAGAGAGACCCAGTACTTC.

This sequence joins TRBV18 and TRBJ2-2; possibly TRBD2 for D (5 bases). The CDR3 sequence is 15 residues long. Trimming took off 2 bases at V and 5 bases at J, with 12 bases between the two ends. Germline V CDR1 and CDR2: KGHSH, LQKENI. CDR3 loop: CASSPMASSTGELFF. CDR3 nucleotides: TGTGCCAGCTCACCAATGGCTAGCTCAACCGGGGAGCTGTTTTTT. The whole variable domain, filled in from reference TRBV18 and TRBJ2-2, reads NAGVMQNPRHLVRRRGQEARLRCSPMKGHSHVYWYRQLPEEGLKFMVYLQKENIIDESGMPKERFSAEFPKEGPSILRIQQVVRGDSAAYFCASSPMASSTGELFFGEGSRLTVL.

This clone occurred once. The V call is TRBV19, the J call TRBJ1-1, with 9 bases matching TRBD1. With V trimmed by 7 bases and J by 4 bases, 10 bases remained unmatched. The germline gives CDR1 LNHDA, CDR2 SQIVND (reference sequence). The CDR3 runs 15 residues. DNA of the CDR3: TGTGCCAGTAACGCGGGACAGGGCAGAGGCACTGAAGCTTTCTTT. Translated, it gives CASNAGQGRGTEAFF.

The chain has TRBV4-2 and TRBJ2-7, with D maybe TRBD2 (5 bases). V was shortened by 8 bases and J by 0 bases, with 8 bases between the two germline ends. Germline loops: CDR1 LGHNA, CDR2 YNFKEQ. The CDR3 consists of 12 residues. This CDR3 reads CASSLDSYEQYF. In nucleotides, the CDR3 is TGTGCCAGCTCACTAGACTCCTACGAGCAGTACTTC.

The gene calls are TRBV2 and TRBJ1-6, with D possibly matching TRBD1 (6 bases). V dropped 5 bases and J dropped 5 bases, with 13 bases sitting between them. The CDR3 runs 15 residues. CDR1 is SNHLY and CDR2 is FYNNEI in the germline V gene. CDR3 nucleotides: TGTGCCAGCAGTCTCAGGGGTAACGATAATTCACCCCTCCACTTT. Protein: CASSLRGNDNSPLHF.